The 11 T cell receptor beta chains listed next were all sequenced from one sample in a study of lymphopenia after photon versus proton radiotherapy. Some clones are missing from TCRdb's copy, which holds only in-frame ones; the method was immunoSEQ multiplex PCR. The data show over 50,000 clones, around 85% seen once. The sequences come from peripheral blood, collected from a patient treated with photon-based radiotherapy. The receptor set was obtained from a man aged 35 to 55 with gastric cancer.

This clone has just one count. V and J are TRBV9 and TRBJ2-2; D is undetermined. The CDR3 runs to 12 residues. Germline lookup yields CDR1 SGDLS and CDR2 YYNGEE. V lost 1 base and J 5 bases, leaving 3 bases between the germline ends. The CDR3 sequence is CASSVRTGELFF. The CDR3 DNA is TGTGCCAGCAGCGTAAGAACCGGGGAGCTGTTTTTT.

The J gene is TRBJ1-5, the V gene TRBV18; D call uncertain. There are 13 residues in the CDR3. The ends were cut back, 6 bases at V and 2 bases at J, with 8 bases in the middle. Germline values: CDR1 KGHSH, CDR2 LQKENI. CDR3 amino acids: CASSSGGNQPQHF. The CDR3 DNA is TGTGCCAGCTCGTCCGGGGGCAATCAGCCCCAGCATTTT.

J is TRBJ1-3 and V is TRBV30, with a weak D call TRBD1 (5 bases). The CDR3 runs 13 residues. Germline V gives CDR1 GTSNPN, CDR2 SVGIG (reference sequence). The V gene lost 5 bases and the J gene lost 4 bases, with 12 bases spanning the gap. CDR3 nucleotide sequence: TGTGCCTGGGGCAGGCGGGGCGGAAACACCATATATTTT. Its protein product is CAWGRRGGNTIYF.

The chain joins TRBV19 to TRBJ1-2; D gene ambiguous. Looked up from germline, CDR1 is LNHDA and CDR2 is SQIVND (reference sequence). The CDR3 loop spans 15 amino acids. V lost 7 bases and J lost 4, with 19 bases in between. The CDR3 bases are TGTGCCAGTACCCCAGAGGCCACGGCGGTCTATGGCTACACCTTC. This gives the protein CASTPEATAVYGYTF.

The genes are TRBV5-4 and TRBJ2-1; D may be TRBD1 (6 bases). V was cut by 1 base and J by 14 bases, with 13 bases left in between. The CDR3 runs 12 residues. Germline values: CDR1 SGHNT, CDR2 YYREEE (reference sequence). CDR3 loop: CASSLNRVLEFF. The CDR3 DNA reads as TGTGCCAGCAGCTTGAACAGGGTGTTGGAGTTCTTC. The full variable domain, in which reference TRBV5-4 and TRBJ2-1 provide the parts outside the CDR3, is ETGVTQSPTHLIKTRGQQVTLRCSSQSGHNTVSWYQQALGQGPQFIFQYYREEENGRGNFPPRFSGLQFPNYSSELNVNALELDDSALYLCASSLNRVLEFFGPGTRLTVL.

CDR3 nucleotide sequence: TGTGCCAGCAGTGAAGCGCTGACAGGAATTGAAAAACTGTTTTTT. This gives the protein CASSEALTGIEKLFF. V usage is TRBV2 and J usage is TRBJ1-4, with a tentative D call TRBD1 (6 bases). Germline CDR1 and CDR2: SNHLY and FYNNEI. This CDR3 spans 15 amino acids. V gave up 0 bases and J gave up 7 bases, with 12 bases separating them.

CDR3 residues: CSVDDPGQGGYYGYTF. The CDR3 DNA reads TGCAGCGTTGATGATCCGGGACAGGGAGGCTACTATGGCTACACCTTC. J is TRBJ1-2 and V is TRBV29-1; 9 bases line up with TRBD1. Germline values: CDR1 SQVTM, CDR2 ANQGSEA. The CDR3 is 16 residues long. V shed 3 bases, J shed 3 bases, and the junction held 11 bases outside the gene matches.

This chain links TRBV5-6 with TRBJ2-1, with TRBD2 matching over 7 bases. J lost 10 bases, V lost 4 bases, and 8 bases had no gene match. This CDR3 region has 13 residues. Germline-derived CDR1 and CDR2 are SGHDT and YYEEEE. CDR3 sequence reads: CASSHRLADEQFF. CDR3 nucleotide sequence: TGTGCCAGCAGCCATAGACTAGCAGACGAGCAGTTCTTC. Supplemented by reference TRBV5-6 and TRBJ2-1, the full variable domain reads DAGVTQSPTHLIKTRGQQVTLRCSPKSGHDTVSWYQQALGQGPQFIFQYYEEEERQRGNFPDRFSGHQFPNYSSELNVNALLLGDSALYLCASSHRLADEQFFGPGTRLTVL.

The chain is built from TRBV18 and TRBJ2-1; 9 bases line up with TRBD1. This CDR3 contains 18 residues. The germline CDR1 and CDR2 sequences are KGHSH and LQKENI. V lost 2 bases and J lost 3; bases outside the gene matches: 11. DNA for the CDR3: TGTGCCAGCTCACCAGGAGGGGCGGACAGGGGTGGCTACAATGAGCAGTTCTTC. This codes for CASSPGGADRGGYNEQFF.

CDR3 DNA: TGTGCCAGCTCACCACTTGTCGACAGAGACTATGGCTACACCTTC. Translated: CASSPLVDRDYGYTF. The chain carries TRBV18 and TRBJ1-2; D is possibly TRBD1 (5 bases). The V gene lost 1 base and the J gene lost 3 bases, with 12 bases spanning the gap. The CDR3 spans 15 residues. Germline CDR1 reads KGHSH; CDR2 reads LQKENI.

This chain uses TRBV4-3 with TRBJ2-3; D uncertain. Germline V gives CDR1 LGHNA, CDR2 YSLEER. Between the trimmed V and J ends, which lost 0 bases and 1 base, there was a span of 11 bases. This CDR3 has 16 residues. The CDR3 spells CASSQDRIDGTDTQYF. The CDR3, as DNA: TGCGCCAGCAGCCAAGATCGAATCGATGGCACAGATACGCAGTATTTT.